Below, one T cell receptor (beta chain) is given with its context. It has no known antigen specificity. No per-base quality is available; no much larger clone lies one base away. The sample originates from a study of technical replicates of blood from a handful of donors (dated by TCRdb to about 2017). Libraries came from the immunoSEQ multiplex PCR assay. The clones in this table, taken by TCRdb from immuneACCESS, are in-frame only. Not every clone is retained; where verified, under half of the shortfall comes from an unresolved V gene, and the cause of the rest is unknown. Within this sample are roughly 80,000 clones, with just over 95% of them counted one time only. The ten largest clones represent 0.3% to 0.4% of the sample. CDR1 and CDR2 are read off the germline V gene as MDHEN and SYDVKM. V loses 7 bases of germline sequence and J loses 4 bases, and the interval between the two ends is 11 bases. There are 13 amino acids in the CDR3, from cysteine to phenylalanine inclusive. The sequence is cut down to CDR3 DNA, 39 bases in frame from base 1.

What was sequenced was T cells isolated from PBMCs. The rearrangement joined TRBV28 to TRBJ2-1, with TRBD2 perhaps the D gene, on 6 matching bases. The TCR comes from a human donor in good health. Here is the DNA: TGTGCCAGCACCTCGACTAGTTACAATGAGCAGTTCTTC. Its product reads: CASTSTSYNEQFF.